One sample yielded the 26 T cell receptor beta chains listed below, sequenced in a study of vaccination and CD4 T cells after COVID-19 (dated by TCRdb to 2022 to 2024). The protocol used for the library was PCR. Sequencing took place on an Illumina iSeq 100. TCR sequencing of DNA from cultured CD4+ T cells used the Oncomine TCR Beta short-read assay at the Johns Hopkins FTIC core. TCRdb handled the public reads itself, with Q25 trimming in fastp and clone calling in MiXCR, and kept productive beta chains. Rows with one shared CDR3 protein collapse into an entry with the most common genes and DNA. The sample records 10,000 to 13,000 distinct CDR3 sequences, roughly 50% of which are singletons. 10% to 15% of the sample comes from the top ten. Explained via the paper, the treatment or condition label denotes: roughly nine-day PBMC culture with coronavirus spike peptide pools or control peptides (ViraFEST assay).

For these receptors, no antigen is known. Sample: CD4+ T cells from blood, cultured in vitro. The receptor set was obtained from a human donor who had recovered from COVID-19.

The CDR3 sequence: CASSPSQSSDSSTDTQYF. CDR3 nucleotide sequence: TGTGCCAGCAGCCCATCCCAGTCTAGCGATTCTAGCACAGATACGCAGTATTTT. The rearrangement links TRBV7-9 to TRBJ2-3; maybe TRBD2 (6 bases). The CDR3 has 18 residues. Trimming left V 5 bases short and J 0 bases short, with 21 bases between. Germline V lookup: CDR1 SEHNR, CDR2 FQNEAQ (reference sequence).

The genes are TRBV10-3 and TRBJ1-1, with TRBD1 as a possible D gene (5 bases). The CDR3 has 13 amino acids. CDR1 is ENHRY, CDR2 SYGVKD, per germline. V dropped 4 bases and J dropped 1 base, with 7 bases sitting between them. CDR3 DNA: TGTGCCATCAGTGGACAGCAGAACACTGAAGCTTTCTTT. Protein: CAISGQQNTEAFF.

CDR3 loop: CASKNRGVDQPQHF. The DNA of the CDR3 is TGTGCCAGCAAGAACAGGGGGGTGGATCAGCCCCAGCATTTT. This chain connects TRBV2 to TRBJ1-5; 8 bases match TRBD1. The germline V gene has CDR1 SNHLY and CDR2 FYNNEI. Trimming took 7 bases from V and 5 from J; bases not matched to a gene: 7. The CDR3 is 14 amino acids.

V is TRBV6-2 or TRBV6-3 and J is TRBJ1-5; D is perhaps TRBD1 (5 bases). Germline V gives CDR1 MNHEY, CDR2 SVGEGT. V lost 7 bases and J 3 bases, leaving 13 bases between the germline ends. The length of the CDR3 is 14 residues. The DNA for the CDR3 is TGTGCCAGCAATCCCGGACACGTCAATCAGCCCCAGCATTTT. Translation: CASNPGHVNQPQHF.

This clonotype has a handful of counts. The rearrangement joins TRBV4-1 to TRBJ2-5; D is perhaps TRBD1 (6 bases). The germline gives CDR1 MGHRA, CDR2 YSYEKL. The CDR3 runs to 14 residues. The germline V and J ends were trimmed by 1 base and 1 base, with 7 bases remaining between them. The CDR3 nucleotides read TGCGCCAGCAGCCAAGGAGGGGGCCAAGAGACCCAGTACTTC. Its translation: CASSQGGGQETQYF.

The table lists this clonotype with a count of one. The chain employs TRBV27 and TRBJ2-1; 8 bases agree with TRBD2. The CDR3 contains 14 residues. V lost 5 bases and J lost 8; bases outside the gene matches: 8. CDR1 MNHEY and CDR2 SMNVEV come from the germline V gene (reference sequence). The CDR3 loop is CASSGAGVFHEQFF. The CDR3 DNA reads TGTGCCAGCAGTGGAGCGGGAGTCTTTCATGAGCAGTTCTTC.

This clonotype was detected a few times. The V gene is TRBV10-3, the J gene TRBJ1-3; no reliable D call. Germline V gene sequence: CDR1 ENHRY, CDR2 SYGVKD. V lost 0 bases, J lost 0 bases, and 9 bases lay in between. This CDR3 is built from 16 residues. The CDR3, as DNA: TGTGCCATCAGTGAGTCGGGCAAACTCTCTGGAAACACCATATATTTT. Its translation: CAISESGKLSGNTIYF.

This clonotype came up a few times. The CDR3 DNA reads TGTGCCAGTAGGAAAAGGGTCGACTATGGCTACACCTTC. Encoded protein: CASRKRVDYGYTF. V is TRBV19 and J is TRBJ1-2; D gene unclear. Germline values: CDR1 LNHDA, CDR2 SQIVND (reference sequence). The V gene lost 6 bases and the J gene lost 3 bases, with 11 bases spanning the gap. This CDR3 is built from 13 residues. The full variable domain, in which reference TRBV19 and TRBJ1-2 provide the parts outside the CDR3, is DGGITQSPKYLFRKEGQNVTLSCEQNLNHDAMYWYRQDPGQGLRLIYYSQIVNDFQKGDIAEGYSVSREKKESFPLTVTSAQKNPTAFYLCASRKRVDYGYTFGSGTRLTVV.

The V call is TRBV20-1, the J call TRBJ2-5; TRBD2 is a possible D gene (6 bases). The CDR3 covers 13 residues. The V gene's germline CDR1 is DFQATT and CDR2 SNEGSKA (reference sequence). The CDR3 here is CSTTGTATETQYF. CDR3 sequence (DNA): TGCAGCACTACCGGGACTGCGACAGAGACCCAGTACTTC.

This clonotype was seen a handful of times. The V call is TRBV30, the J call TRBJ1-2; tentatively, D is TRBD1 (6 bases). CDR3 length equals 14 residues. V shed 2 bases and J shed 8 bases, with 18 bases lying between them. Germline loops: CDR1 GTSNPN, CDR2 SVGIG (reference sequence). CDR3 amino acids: CAWSQGQPRRGYTF. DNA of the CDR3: TGTGCCTGGAGTCAAGGACAGCCTCGCCGCGGCTACACCTTC.

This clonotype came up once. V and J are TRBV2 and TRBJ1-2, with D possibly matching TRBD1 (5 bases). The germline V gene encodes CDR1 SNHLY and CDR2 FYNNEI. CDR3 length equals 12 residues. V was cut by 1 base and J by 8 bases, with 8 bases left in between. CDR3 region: CASSEETAGYTF. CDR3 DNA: TGTGCCAGCAGTGAAGAGACAGCCGGCTACACCTTC.

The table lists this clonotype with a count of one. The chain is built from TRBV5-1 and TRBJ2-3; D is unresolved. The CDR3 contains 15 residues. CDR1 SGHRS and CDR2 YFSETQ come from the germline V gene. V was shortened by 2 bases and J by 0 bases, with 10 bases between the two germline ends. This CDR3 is CASSFLPGSTDTQYF. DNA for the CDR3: TGCGCCAGCAGCTTTCTCCCCGGAAGCACAGATACGCAGTATTTT. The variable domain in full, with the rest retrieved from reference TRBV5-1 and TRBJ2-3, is KAGVTQTPRYLIKTRGQQVTLSCSPISGHRSVSWYQQTPGQGLQFLFEYFSETQRNKGNFPGRFSGRQFSNSRSEMNVSTLELGDSALYLCASSFLPGSTDTQYFGPGTRLTVL.

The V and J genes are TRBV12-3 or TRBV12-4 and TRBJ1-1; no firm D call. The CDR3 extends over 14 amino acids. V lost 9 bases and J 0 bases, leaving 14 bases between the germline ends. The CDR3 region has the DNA TGTGCCAGTACATCCAGGACGGTGAACACTGAAGCTTTCTTT. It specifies CASTSRTVNTEAFF.

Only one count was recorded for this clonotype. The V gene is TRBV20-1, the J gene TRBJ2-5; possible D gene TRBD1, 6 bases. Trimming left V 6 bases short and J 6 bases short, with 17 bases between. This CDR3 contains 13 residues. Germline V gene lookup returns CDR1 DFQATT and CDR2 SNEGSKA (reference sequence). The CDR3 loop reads CSAPGGRGKTQYF. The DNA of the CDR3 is TGCAGTGCCCCTGGGGGCAGGGGAAAGACCCAGTACTTC.

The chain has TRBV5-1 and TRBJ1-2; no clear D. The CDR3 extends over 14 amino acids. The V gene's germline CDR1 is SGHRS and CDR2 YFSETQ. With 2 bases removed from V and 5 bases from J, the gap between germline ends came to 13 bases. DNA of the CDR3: TGCGCCAGCAGCTTCCCCTCCCGGGAGTATGGCTACACCTTC. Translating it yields CASSFPSREYGYTF.

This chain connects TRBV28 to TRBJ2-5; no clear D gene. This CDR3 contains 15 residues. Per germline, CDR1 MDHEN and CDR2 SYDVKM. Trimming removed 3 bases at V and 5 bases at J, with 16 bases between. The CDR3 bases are TGTGCCAGCAGTTTTCTGCGGTTAGGCGAGGAGACCCAGTACTTC. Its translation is CASSFLRLGEETQYF.

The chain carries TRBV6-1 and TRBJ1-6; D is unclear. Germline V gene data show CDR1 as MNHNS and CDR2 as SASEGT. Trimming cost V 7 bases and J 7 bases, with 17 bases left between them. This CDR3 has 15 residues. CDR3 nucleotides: TGTGCCAGCAAGGAGGTGGCAATAGGGAATTCACCCCTCCACTTT. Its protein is CASKEVAIGNSPLHF.

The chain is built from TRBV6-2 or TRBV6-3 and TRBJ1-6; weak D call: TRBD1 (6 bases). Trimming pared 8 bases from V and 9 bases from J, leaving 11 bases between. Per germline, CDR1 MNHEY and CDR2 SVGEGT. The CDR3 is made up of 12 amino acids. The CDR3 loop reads CASRTDPSPLHF. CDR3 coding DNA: TGTGCCAGCCGGACAGATCCTTCACCCCTCCACTTT.

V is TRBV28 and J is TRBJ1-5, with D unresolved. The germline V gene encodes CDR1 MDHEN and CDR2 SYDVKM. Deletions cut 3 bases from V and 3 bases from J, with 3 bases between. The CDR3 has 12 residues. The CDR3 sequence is CASSLDNQPQHF. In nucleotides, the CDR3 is TGTGCCAGCAGTTTGGACAATCAGCCCCAGCATTTT.

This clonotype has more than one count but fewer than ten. The CDR3 DNA follows: TGTGCCAGTTCACAGGGGGCGAGTCAGCCCCAGCATTTT. Its translation: CASSQGASQPQHF. The chain employs TRBV6-1 and TRBJ1-5, with TRBD1 matching over 9 bases. This CDR3 contains 13 residues. The V segment lost 9 bases and the J segment 6 bases; nucleotides outside the gene matches: 6. CDR1 and CDR2 from the germline V gene are MNHNS and SASEGT.

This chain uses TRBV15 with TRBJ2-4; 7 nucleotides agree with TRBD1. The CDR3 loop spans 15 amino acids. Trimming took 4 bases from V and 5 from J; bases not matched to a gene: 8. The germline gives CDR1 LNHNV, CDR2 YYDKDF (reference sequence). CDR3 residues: CATSIAKGQQNIQYF. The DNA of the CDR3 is TGTGCCACCAGCATAGCGAAGGGACAGCAAAACATTCAGTACTTC. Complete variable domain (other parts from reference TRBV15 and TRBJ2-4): DAMVIQNPRYQVTQFGKPVTLSCSQTLNHNVMYWYQQKSSQAPKLLFHYYDKDFNNEADTPDNFQSRRPNTSFCFLDIRSPGLGDTAMYLCATSIAKGQQNIQYFGAGTRLSVL.

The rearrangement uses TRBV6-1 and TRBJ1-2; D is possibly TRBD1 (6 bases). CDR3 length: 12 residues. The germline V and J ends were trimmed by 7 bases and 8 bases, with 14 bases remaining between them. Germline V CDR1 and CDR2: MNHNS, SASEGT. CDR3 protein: CASTGGQRGYTF. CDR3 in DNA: TGTGCCAGCACCGGGGGGCAGCGGGGCTACACCTTC.

CDR3 sequence (DNA): TGTGCCAGCAGTAGGAGGGGCACCGGGGAGCTGTTTTTT. Translation gives CASSRRGTGELFF. The chain recombines TRBV27 with TRBJ2-2; maybe TRBD2 (6 bases). Per the germline V gene, CDR1 is MNHEY and CDR2 is SMNVEV (reference sequence). The V and J ends lost 5 bases and 4 bases respectively, with 8 bases between them. The length of the CDR3 is 13 residues.

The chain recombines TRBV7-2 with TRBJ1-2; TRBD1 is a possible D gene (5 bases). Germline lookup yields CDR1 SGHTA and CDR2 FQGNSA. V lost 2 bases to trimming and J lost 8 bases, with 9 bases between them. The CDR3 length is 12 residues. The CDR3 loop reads CASSLNGGGYTF. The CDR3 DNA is TGTGCCAGCAGCTTAAATGGGGGGGGCTACACCTTC.

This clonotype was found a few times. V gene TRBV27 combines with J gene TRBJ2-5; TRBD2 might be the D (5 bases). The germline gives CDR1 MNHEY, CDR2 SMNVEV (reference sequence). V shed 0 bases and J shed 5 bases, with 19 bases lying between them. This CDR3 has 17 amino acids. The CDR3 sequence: CASSLSAAPSWEETQYF. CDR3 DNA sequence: TGTGCCAGCAGTTTATCGGCGGCGCCGTCGTGGGAGGAGACCCAGTACTTC.

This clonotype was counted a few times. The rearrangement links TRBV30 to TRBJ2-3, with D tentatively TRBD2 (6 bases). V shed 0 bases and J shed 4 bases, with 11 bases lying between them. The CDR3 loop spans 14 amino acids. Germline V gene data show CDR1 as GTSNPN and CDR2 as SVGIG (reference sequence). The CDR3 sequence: CAWSVLAVADTQYF. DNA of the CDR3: TGTGCCTGGAGTGTACTAGCAGTCGCAGATACGCAGTATTTT.